Below are 17 T cell receptor beta chains sequenced from a single sample in a study of T cells in tuberculosis. Time point: new active TB diagnosis, blood taken before or within 7 days of starting treatment. Data came from immunoSEQ multiplex PCR; TCRdb stores just in-frame clones and leaves some out. The table records around 35,000 clones, 85% to 95% of them present only once. Sequencing was performed on PBMCs, taken at tuberculosis diagnosis. These TCRs come from an adult with tuberculosis.

CDR3 loop: CATSIVAGELFF. The CDR3 DNA is TGTGCCACCAGCATAGTGGCCGGGGAGCTGTTTTTT. The V call is TRBV15, the J call TRBJ2-2, with unresolved D. CDR1 and CDR2 (germline): LNHNV, YYDKDF (reference sequence). The CDR3 runs to 12 residues. Trimming took off 4 bases at V and 6 bases at J, with 6 bases between the two ends.

Written as DNA, the CDR3 is TGTGCCAGCAGCTCCCCGGGACAGGGCTACGGGGAGCTGTTTTTT. As protein: CASSSPGQGYGELFF. The chain recombines TRBV5-4 with TRBJ2-2; 9 bases are shared with TRBD1. The trim removed 3 bases at V and 7 bases at J, leaving 7 bases unmatched. The length of the CDR3 is 15 residues. Germline loops: CDR1 SGHNT, CDR2 YYREEE (reference sequence).

V and J are TRBV6-6 and TRBJ2-7; weak D call: TRBD2 (5 bases). The CDR3 runs 16 residues. Germline loops: CDR1 MNHNY, CDR2 SVGAGI (reference sequence). Trimming pared 2 bases from V and 2 bases from J, leaving 16 bases between. The CDR3 DNA sequence: TGTGCCAGCAGTTACAAATCCGGACTGCAAACCTACGAGCAGTACTTC. It encodes CASSYKSGLQTYEQYF.

The chain carries TRBV11-2 and TRBJ1-1; unclear D gene. The CDR3 consists of 16 residues. Germline V gene lookup returns CDR1 SGHAT and CDR2 FQNNGV. Trimming shortened V by 6 bases and J by 4 bases, and 21 bases separated the two germline ends. CDR3 sequence: CASRHPGSPTRTEAFF. DNA for the CDR3: TGTGCCAGCAGACACCCCGGGTCCCCAACGCGCACTGAAGCTTTCTTT.

As concerns this clone: One junction end disagrees with the germline gene, perhaps due to a read error. The chain couples TRBV27 to TRBJ1-5, with D uncertain. CDR1 and CDR2 from the germline V gene are MNHEY and SMNVEV (reference sequence). The CDR3 runs to 11 residues. The CDR3 region has the DNA TGTGCCAGCAGTTTAGGGCGCCAATTGTATTTT. It translates to CASSLGRQLYF.

V gene TRBV19 combines with J gene TRBJ2-1; TRBD2 is a possible D gene (5 bases). This CDR3 has 17 residues. Germline V gene data show CDR1 as LNHDA and CDR2 as SQIVND (reference sequence). V gave up 6 bases and J gave up 0 bases, with 18 bases separating them. The CDR3 DNA sequence: TGTGCCAGTAGGCCTTCCCACGGGGAGATCTCCTACAATGAGCAGTTCTTC. It yields the protein CASRPSHGEISYNEQFF.

This clone ranks as medium-sized. V is TRBV6-4 and J is TRBJ2-3, with 9 bases that match TRBD2. Unmatched junction bases numbered 5, after V lost 5 bases and J lost 2 bases. CDR1 and CDR2 from the germline V gene are MRHNA and SNTAGT. The CDR3 extends over 15 amino acids. The CDR3 loop reads CASSSGTSPTDTQYF. CDR3 coding DNA: TGTGCCAGCAGTTCCGGGACTAGCCCCACAGATACGCAGTATTTT.

The CDR3: CASAQGRGEQFF. In DNA form, the CDR3 reads TGTGCCAGCGCCCAGGGAAGGGGTGAGCAGTTCTTC. The rearrangement joins TRBV11-2 to TRBJ2-1; tentative D call: TRBD1 (5 bases). The CDR3 runs 12 residues. Looked up from germline, CDR1 is SGHAT and CDR2 is FQNNGV. V lost 8 bases and J lost 9, with 14 bases in between.

The rearrangement joins TRBV25-1 to TRBJ2-7, with 8 bases identical to TRBD1. Germline trimming cut 4 bases from V and 8 bases from J; bases unmatched to any gene: 7. This CDR3 has 13 residues. Germline V gives CDR1 MGHDK, CDR2 SYGVNS. CDR3 DNA sequence: TGTGCCAGCAGTGGGACAGGGTCAACCCAGCAGTACGTC. This sequence encodes CASSGTGSTQQYV.

The J gene is TRBJ1-1, the V gene TRBV10-2; TRBD1 might be the D (5 bases). The CDR3 covers 18 residues. Trimming left V 6 bases short and J 0 bases short, with 23 bases between. The germline gives CDR1 WSHSY, CDR2 SAAADI. DNA of the CDR3: TGCGCCAGCAGCATCTACAGGCGGGTCAGGGAGGTGAACACTGAAGCTTTCTTT. Protein: CASSIYRRVREVNTEAFF.

This clone was seen just once. The rearrangement links TRBV5-1 to TRBJ1-3; unclear D gene. The CDR3 length is 17 residues. CDR1 and CDR2 from the germline V gene are SGHRS and YFSETQ. With 4 bases removed from V and 0 bases from J, the gap between germline ends came to 17 bases. CDR3 sequence (DNA): TGCGCCAGCAGCCAACCCGCCGACGGGAGCTCTGGAAACACCATATATTTT. As protein: CASSQPADGSSGNTIYF.

This chain joins TRBV21-1 and TRBJ1-2; TRBD1, the table's D call, was not compared with the DNA. TRBV21-1 is an annotated pseudogene. The CDR3 runs 13 residues. The CDR3 region is CASRPQGGSAYTF. CDR3 bases: TGTGCCAGCAGACCCCAGGGGGGATCCGCCTACACCTTC.

The chain recombines TRBV15 with TRBJ1-5; D call uncertain. This CDR3 spans 13 amino acids. V was cut by 9 bases and J by 5 bases, with 14 bases left in between. CDR1 is LNHNV and CDR2 is YYDKDF in the germline V gene (reference sequence). The CDR3: CATAFGQDQPQHF. In nucleotides, the CDR3 is TGTGCCACGGCGTTCGGTCAGGATCAGCCCCAGCATTTT.

This sequence joins TRBV10-1 and TRBJ2-2, with D possibly matching TRBD1 (6 bases). The CDR3 contains 13 residues. The V and J ends lost 7 bases and 6 bases respectively, with 12 bases between them. In germline, CDR1 is WNHNN, CDR2 SYGVQD (reference sequence). CDR3 sequence: CASTTGSAGELFF. For the CDR3, the DNA is TGCGCCAGCACTACAGGGTCCGCCGGGGAGCTGTTTTTT.

This sequence joins TRBV5-4 and TRBJ2-7; TRBD1 matches 8 bases. Germline V gene lookup returns CDR1 SGHNT and CDR2 YYREEE (reference sequence). V trimming: 4 bases; J trimming: 6 bases; junction bases outside the gene matches: 12. This CDR3 has 15 amino acids. As DNA, the CDR3 is TGTGCCAGCAGCCGCGGACAGGGCGCGGTCCCCGAGCAGTACTTC. It yields the protein CASSRGQGAVPEQYF.

V and J are TRBV11-2 and TRBJ1-2, with TRBD1 matching 8 bases. The V gene end was trimmed by 1 base and the J gene end by 0 bases; junction bases not matched to a gene: 7. CDR3 length: 17 residues. Germline CDR1 and CDR2: SGHAT and FQNNGV. The CDR3 region is CASSLGYATGANYGYTF. DNA of the CDR3: TGTGCCAGCAGCTTAGGATACGCGACAGGGGCTAACTATGGCTACACCTTC.

The V call is TRBV19, the J call TRBJ2-3; TRBD1 aligns across 7 bases. Germline V gives CDR1 LNHDA, CDR2 SQIVND (reference sequence). V was pared by 3 bases and J by 5 bases, with 5 bases of the junction left unmatched. This CDR3 has 14 residues. The CDR3 nucleotides read TGTGCCAGTAGTATTGACAGGGCCCTAGATACGCAGTATTTT. It is translated as CASSIDRALDTQYF. The variable domain in full, completed from reference TRBV19 and TRBJ2-3, reads DGGITQSPKYLFRKEGQNVTLSCEQNLNHDAMYWYRQDPGQGLRLIYYSQIVNDFQKGDIAEGYSVSREKKESFPLTVTSAQKNPTAFYLCASSIDRALDTQYFGPGTRLTVL.